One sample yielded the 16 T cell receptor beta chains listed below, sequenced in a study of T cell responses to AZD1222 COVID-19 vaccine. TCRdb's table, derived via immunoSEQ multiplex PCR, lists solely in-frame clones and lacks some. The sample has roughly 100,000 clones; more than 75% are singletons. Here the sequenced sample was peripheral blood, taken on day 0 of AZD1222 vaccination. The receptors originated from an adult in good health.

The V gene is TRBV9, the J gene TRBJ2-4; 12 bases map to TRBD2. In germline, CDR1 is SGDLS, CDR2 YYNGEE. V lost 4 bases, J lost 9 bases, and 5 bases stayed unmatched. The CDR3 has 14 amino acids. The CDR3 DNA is TGTGCCAGCAGCTCTAGCGGGGGGGCCCTCATTCAGTACTTC. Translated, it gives CASSSSGGALIQYF.

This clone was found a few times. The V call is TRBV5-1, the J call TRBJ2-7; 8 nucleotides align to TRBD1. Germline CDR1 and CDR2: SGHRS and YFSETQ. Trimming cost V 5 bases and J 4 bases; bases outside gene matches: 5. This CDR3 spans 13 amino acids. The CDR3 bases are TGCGCCAGCAGTCAGGGGGCTATGTACGAGCAGTACTTC. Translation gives CASSQGAMYEQYF.

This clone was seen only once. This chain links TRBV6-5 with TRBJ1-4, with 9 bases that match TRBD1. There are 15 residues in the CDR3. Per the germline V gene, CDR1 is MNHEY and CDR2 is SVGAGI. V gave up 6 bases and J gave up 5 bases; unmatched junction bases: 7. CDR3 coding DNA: TGTGCCAGCAGGCGTCCCGGGACAGGGAATGAAAAACTGTTTTTT. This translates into CASRRPGTGNEKLFF.

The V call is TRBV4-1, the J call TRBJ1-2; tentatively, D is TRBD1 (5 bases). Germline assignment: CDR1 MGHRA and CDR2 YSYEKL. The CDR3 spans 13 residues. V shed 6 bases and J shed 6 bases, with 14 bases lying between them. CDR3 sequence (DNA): TGCGCCAGCAGTATGGTGGGGGGGAATGGCTACACCTTC. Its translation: CASSMVGGNGYTF.

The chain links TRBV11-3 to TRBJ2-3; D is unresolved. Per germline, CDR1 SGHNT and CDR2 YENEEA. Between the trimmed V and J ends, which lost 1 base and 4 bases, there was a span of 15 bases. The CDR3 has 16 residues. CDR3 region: CASSLGRRGAPDTQYF. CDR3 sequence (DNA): TGTGCCAGCAGCTTAGGTAGGCGTGGTGCTCCAGATACGCAGTATTTT.

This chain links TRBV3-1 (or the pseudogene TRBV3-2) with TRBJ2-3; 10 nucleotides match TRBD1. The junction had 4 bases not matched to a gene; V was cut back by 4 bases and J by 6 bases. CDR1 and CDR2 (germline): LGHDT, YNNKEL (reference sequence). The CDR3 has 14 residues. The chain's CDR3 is CASSRRTGGDTQYF. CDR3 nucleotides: TGTGCCAGCAGCCGAAGGACAGGGGGGGATACGCAGTATTTT.

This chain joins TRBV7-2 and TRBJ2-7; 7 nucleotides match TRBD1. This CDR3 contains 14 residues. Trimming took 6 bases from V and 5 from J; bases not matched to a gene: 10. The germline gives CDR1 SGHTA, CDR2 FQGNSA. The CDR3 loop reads CASSPYSGQDEQYF. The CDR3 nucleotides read TGTGCCAGCAGTCCTTACTCCGGACAGGACGAGCAGTACTTC.

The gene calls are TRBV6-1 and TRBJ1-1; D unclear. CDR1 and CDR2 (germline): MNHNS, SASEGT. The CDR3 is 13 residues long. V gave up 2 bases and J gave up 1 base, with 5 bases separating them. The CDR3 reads CASSERENTEAFF. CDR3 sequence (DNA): TGTGCCAGCAGTGAAAGGGAGAACACTGAAGCTTTCTTT.

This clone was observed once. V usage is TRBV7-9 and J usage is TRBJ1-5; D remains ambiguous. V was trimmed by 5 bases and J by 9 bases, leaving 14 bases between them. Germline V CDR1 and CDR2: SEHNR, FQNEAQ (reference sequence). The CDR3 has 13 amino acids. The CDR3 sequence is CASSRDPNLPQHF. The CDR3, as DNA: TGTGCCAGCAGCCGAGACCCTAACCTGCCCCAGCATTTT.

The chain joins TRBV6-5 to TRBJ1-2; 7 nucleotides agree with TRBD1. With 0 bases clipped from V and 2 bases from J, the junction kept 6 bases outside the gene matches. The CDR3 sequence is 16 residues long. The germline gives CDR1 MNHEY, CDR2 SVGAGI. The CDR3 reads CASSYSKGGLNYGYTF. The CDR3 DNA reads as TGTGCCAGCAGTTACTCAAAAGGGGGCTTGAACTATGGCTACACCTTC.

As DNA, the CDR3 is TGTGCCAGCAGTCGACTAGCGGGAAACAATGAGCAGTTCTTC. Translation gives CASSRLAGNNEQFF. The chain is built from TRBV7-9 and TRBJ2-1; 11 bases match TRBD2. V was pared by 6 bases and J by 5 bases, with 3 bases of the junction left unmatched. The germline gives CDR1 SEHNR, CDR2 FQNEAQ (reference sequence). The length of the CDR3 is 14 residues.

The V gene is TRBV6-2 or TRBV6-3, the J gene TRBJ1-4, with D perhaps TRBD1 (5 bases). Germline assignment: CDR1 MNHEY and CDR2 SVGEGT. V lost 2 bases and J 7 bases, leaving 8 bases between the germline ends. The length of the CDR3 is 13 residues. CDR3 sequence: CASSYQGGEKLFF. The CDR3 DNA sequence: TGTGCCAGCAGTTACCAGGGTGGTGAAAAACTGTTTTTT.

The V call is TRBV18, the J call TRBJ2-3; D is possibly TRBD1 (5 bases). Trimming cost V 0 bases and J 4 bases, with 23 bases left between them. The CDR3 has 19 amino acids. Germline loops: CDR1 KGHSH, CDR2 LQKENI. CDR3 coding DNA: TGTGCCAGCTCACCACCCATCGAAACGGCGGACACCCGCGCAGATACGCAGTATTTT. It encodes CASSPPIETADTRADTQYF.

The CDR3 loop reads CASSPSGTSNYGYTF. Written as DNA, the CDR3 is TGTGCCAGCAGCCCCAGCGGTACCTCTAACTATGGCTACACCTTC. This chain links TRBV13 with TRBJ1-2; no clear D gene. Germline V gives CDR1 PRHDT, CDR2 FYEKMQ (reference sequence). The CDR3 totals 15 residues. The V gene lost 5 bases and the J gene lost 0 bases, with 13 bases spanning the gap.

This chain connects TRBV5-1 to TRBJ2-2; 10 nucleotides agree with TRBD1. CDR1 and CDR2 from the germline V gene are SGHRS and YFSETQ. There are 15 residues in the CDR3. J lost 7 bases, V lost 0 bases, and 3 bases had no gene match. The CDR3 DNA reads TGCGCCAGCAGCTTGGAGACAGGGGGCGGCGGGGAGCTGTTTTTT. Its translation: CASSLETGGGGELFF. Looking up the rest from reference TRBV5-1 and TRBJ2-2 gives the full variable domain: KAGVTQTPRYLIKTRGQQVTLSCSPISGHRSVSWYQQTPGQGLQFLFEYFSETQRNKGNFPGRFSGRQFSNSRSEMNVSTLELGDSALYLCASSLETGGGGELFFGEGSRLTVL.

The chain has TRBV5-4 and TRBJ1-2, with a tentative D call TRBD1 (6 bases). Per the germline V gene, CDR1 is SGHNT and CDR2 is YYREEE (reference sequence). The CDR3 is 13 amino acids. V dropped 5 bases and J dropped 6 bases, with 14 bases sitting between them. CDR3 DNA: TGTGCCAGCAGAGTGGGGGGGCGTAATGGCTACACCTTC. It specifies CASRVGGRNGYTF. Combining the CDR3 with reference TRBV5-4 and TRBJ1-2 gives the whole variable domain ETGVTQSPTHLIKTRGQQVTLRCSSQSGHNTVSWYQQALGQGPQFIFQYYREEENGRGNFPPRFSGLQFPNYSSELNVNALELDDSALYLCASRVGGRNGYTFGSGTRLTVV.